This T cell receptor beta chain appears in the sequencing data of a study of cytotoxic CD8 clonotypes in ibrutinib-treated CLL. Turning to the study itself: Patient counts were ten to eleven relapsed/refractory, roughly 16 treatment-naive and some 17 IGHV unmutated. Following treatment for a median roughly twelve months, range 6 to 36, response samples were then taken.

The V gene lost 1 base and the J gene lost 0 bases, with 9 bases spanning the gap. From germline, CDR1 is MNHNY and CDR2 SVGAGI (reference sequence). The CDR3 runs to 15 residues. As regards this clone: Antigen specificity is unknown.

Notes on the study in general: Baseline-level clonality went beyond age-matched healthy donors and moved in step with circulating CD8+ T-cell counts.

Profiling relied on immunoSEQ multiplex PCR, and the TCRdb table lists in-frame clones only, not all of them. The top ten clones hold over 10% of a sample with 150,000 to 200,000 clones, about two thirds of them seen once. The chain has TRBV6-6 and TRBJ1-1; D remains ambiguous. Sequences were derived from PBMCs, sampled after 24 months of ibrutinib treatment. This clonotype was obtained from a human donor with chronic lymphocytic leukemia. CDR3 bases: TGTGCCAGCAGTTACTTATGGGCTATGAACACTGAAGCTTTCTTT. Its protein is CASSYLWAMNTEAFF.